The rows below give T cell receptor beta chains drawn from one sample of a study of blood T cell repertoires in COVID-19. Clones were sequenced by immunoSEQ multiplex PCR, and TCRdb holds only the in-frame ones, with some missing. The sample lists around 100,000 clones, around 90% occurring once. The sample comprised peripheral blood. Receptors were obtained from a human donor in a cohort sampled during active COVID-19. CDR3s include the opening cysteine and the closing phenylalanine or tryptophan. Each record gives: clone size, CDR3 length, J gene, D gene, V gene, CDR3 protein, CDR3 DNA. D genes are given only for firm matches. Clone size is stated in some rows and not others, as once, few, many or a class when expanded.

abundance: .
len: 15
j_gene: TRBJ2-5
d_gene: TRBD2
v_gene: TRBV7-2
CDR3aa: CASSWTSGPQETQYF
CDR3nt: TGTGCCAGCAGTTGGACTAGCGGGCCTCAAGAGACCCAGTACTTC

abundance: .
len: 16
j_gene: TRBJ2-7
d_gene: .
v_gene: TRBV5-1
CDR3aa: CASSLLEGGSSYEQYF
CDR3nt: TGCGCCAGCTCCCTCCTGGAGGGGGGGAGCTCCTACGAGCAGTACTTC

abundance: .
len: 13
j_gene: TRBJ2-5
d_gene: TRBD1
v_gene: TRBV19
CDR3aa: CASRRTGFETQYF
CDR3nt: TGTGCCAGTAGGAGGACAGGATTCGAGACCCAGTACTTC

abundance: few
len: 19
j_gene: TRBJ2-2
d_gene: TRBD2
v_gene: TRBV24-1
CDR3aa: CATSDFPPRTSGNTGELFF
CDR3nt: TGTGCCACCAGTGACTTTCCACCCCGGACTAGCGGGAACACCGGGGAGCTGTTTTTT

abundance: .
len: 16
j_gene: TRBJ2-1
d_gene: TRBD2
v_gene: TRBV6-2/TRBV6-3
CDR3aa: CASSSPTASGSDEQFF
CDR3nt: TGTGCCAGCAGTTCCCCCACGGCTAGCGGGAGTGATGAGCAGTTCTTC

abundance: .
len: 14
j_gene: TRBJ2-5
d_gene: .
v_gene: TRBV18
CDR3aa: CASSPPGLGETQYF
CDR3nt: TGTGCCAGCTCACCACCGGGCCTGGGAGAGACCCAGTACTTC

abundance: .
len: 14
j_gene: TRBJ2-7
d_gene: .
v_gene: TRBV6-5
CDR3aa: CASSYSMGPYEQYF
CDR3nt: TGTGCCAGCAGTTACTCGATGGGGCCCTACGAGCAGTACTTC

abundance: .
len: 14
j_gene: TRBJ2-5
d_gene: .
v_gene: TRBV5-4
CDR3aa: CASSRDINQETQYF
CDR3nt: TGTGCCAGCAGTCGGGACATTAATCAAGAGACCCAGTACTTC

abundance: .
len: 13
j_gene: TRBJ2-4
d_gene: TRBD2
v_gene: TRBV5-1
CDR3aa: CASSSGRANIQYF
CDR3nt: TGCGCCAGCTCTAGCGGGAGGGCGAACATTCAGTACTTC

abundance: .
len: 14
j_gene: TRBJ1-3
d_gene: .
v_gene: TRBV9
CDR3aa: CASSVKPSGNTIYF
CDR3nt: TGTGCCAGCAGCGTCAAGCCTTCTGGAAACACCATATATTTT

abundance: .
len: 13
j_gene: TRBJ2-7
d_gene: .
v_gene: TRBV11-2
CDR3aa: CASSLGSGSEQYF
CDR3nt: TGTGCCAGCAGCTTAGGTTCGGGGTCCGAGCAGTACTTC

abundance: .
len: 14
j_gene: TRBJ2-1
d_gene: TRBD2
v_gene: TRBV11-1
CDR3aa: CASNLAGGYNEQFF
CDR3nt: TGTGCCAGCAACCTAGCGGGGGGCTACAATGAGCAGTTCTTC

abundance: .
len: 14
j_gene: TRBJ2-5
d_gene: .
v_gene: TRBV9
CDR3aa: CASSGGGLKETQYF
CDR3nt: TGTGCCAGCAGCGGGGGGGGCCTCAAAGAGACCCAGTACTTC

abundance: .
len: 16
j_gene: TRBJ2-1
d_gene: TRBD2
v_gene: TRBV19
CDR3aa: CASSTSDSGAYNEQFF
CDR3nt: TGTGCCAGTAGTACGTCGGATAGCGGGGCTTACAATGAGCAGTTCTTC

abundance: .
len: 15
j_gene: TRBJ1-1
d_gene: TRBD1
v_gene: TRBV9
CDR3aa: CASSATEGAVTEAFF
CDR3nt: TGTGCCAGCAGCGCTACTGAGGGGGCAGTTACTGAAGCTTTCTTT

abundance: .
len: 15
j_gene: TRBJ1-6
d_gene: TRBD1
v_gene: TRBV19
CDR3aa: CASSDRGSYNSPLHF
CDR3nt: TGTGCCAGTAGTGACAGGGGCTCCTATAATTCACCCCTCCACTTT

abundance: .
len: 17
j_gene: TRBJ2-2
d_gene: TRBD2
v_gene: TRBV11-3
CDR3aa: CASSLGLAGANTGELFF
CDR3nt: TGTGCCAGCAGCTTAGGACTAGCGGGAGCTAACACCGGGGAGCTGTTTTTT

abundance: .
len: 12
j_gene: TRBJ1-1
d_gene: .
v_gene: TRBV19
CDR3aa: CASNPGSTEAFF
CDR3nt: TGTGCCAGTAACCCCGGGAGCACTGAAGCTTTCTTT

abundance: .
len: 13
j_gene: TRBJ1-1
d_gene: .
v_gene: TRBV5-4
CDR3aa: CASSLSGETEAFF
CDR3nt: TGTGCCAGCAGCTTGTCAGGGGAGACTGAAGCTTTCTTT

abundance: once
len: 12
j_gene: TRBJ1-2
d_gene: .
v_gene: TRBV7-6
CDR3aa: CASSSRAGGYTF
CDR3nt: TGTGCCAGCAGCTCGAGAGCAGGTGGCTACACCTTC

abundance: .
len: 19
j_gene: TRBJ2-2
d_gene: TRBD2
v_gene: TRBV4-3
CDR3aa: CASSQVGLAGVPISGELFF
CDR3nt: TGCGCCAGCAGCCAAGTTGGGCTAGCGGGAGTTCCGATCAGCGGGGAGCTGTTTTTT

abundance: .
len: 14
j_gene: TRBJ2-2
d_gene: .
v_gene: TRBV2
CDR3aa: CASNSIAHTGELFF
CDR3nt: TGTGCCAGCAACTCGATAGCCCACACCGGGGAGCTGTTTTTT

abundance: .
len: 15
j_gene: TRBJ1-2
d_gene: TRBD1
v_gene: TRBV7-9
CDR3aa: CASSDTGGDEYGYTF
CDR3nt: TGTGCCAGCAGCGATACAGGGGGCGATGAGTATGGCTACACCTTC

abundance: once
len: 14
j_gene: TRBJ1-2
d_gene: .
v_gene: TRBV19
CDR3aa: CASSIRTGPRSYTF
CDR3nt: TGTGCCAGTAGTATTCGAACAGGACCCCGTAGCTACACCTTC

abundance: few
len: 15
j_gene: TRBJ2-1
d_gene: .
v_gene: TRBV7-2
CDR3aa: CASSVDGSSYNEQFF
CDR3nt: TGTGCCAGCAGCGTAGACGGTAGCTCCTACAATGAGCAGTTCTTC

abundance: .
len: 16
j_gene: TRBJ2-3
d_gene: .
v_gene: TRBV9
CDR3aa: CASSVVGGHGTDTQYF
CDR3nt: TGTGCCAGCAGCGTAGTAGGCGGGCACGGCACAGATACGCAGTATTTT

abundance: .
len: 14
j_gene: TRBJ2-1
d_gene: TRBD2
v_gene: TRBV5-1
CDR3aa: CASSSASGNNEQFF
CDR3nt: TGCGCCAGCAGCAGCGCTAGCGGGAACAATGAGCAGTTCTTC

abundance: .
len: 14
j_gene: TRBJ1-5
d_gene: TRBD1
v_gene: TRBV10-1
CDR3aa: CASGGQGADQPQHF
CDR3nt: TGCGCCAGCGGGGGACAGGGGGCGGATCAGCCCCAGCATTTT

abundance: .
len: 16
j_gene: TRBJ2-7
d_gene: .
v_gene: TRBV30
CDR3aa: CAWSVRGGRRRDEQYF
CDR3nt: TGTGCCTGGAGTGTAAGAGGGGGTAGGCGCAGGGACGAGCAGTACTTC

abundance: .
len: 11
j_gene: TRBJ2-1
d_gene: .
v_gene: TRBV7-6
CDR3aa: CASSLIDEQFF
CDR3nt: TGTGCCAGCAGCTTAATCGATGAGCAGTTCTTC

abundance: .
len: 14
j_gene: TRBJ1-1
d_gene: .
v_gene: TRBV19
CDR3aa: CASSIAGFGTEAFF
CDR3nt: TGTGCCAGTAGTATAGCGGGTTTTGGGACTGAAGCTTTCTTT

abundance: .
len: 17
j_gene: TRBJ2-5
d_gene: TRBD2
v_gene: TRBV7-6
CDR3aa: CASSLGTVVRGQETQYF
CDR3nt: TGTGCCAGCAGCTTAGGCACCGTCGTGCGGGGGCAAGAGACCCAGTACTTC

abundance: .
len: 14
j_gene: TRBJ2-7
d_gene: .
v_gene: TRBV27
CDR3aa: CASSFKRSRGEQYF
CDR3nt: TGTGCCAGCAGTTTCAAGCGAAGCAGGGGCGAGCAGTACTTC

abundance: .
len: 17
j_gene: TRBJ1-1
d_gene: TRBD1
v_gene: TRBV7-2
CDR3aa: CASSHYRGETGITEAFF
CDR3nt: TGTGCCAGCAGCCATTATAGGGGGGAGACAGGGATCACTGAAGCTTTCTTT

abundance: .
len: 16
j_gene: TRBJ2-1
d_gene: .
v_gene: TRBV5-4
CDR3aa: CASSVSGRTGYGEQFF
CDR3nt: TGTGCCAGCAGCGTCTCCGGGAGGACAGGGTACGGTGAGCAGTTCTTC

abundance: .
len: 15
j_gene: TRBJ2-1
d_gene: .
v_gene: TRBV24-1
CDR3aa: CATSDRWTVYNEQFF
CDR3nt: TGTGCCACCAGTGATCGCTGGACAGTCTACAATGAGCAGTTCTTC

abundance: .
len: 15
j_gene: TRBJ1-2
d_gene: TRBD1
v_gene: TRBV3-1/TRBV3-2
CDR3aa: CASSQEGQGDYGYTF
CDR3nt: TGTGCCAGCAGCCAAGAGGGACAGGGGGACTATGGCTACACCTTC

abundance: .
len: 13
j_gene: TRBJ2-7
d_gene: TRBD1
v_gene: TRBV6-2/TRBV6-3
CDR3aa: CASSPGQGARQYF
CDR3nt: TGTGCCAGCAGTCCGGGACAGGGGGCAAGGCAGTACTTC

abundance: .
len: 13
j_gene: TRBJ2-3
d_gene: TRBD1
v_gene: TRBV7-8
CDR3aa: CASSYQGGNTQYF
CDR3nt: TGTGCCAGCAGCTACCAAGGGGGCAACACGCAGTATTTT

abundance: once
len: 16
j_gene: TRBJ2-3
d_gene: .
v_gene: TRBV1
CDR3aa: CTSSQGPAGGADTQYF
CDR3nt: TGCACCAGCAGCCAAGGCCCAGCGGGAGGGGCAGATACGCAGTATTTT

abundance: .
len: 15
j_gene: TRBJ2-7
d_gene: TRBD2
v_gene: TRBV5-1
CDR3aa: CASRSTSGSLDEQYF
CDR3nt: TGCGCCAGCAGAAGCACTAGCGGGAGCTTGGACGAGCAGTACTTC

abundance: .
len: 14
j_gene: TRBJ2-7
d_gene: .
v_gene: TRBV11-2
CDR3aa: CASSLDRNSYEQYF
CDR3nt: TGTGCCAGCAGCTTAGACAGGAATTCCTACGAGCAGTACTTC

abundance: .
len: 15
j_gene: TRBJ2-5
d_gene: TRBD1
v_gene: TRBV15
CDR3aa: CATSGQDRVAETQYF
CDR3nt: TGTGCCACCAGCGGACAGGACAGGGTGGCAGAGACCCAGTACTTC

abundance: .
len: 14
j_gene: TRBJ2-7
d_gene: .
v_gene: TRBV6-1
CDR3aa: CASSHGSTSYEQYF
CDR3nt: TGTGCCAGCAGCCACGGGTCTACTAGCTACGAGCAGTACTTC

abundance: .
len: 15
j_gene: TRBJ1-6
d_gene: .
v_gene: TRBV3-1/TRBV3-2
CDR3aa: CASSQSGQINSPLHF
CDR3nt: TGTGCCAGCAGCCAAAGCGGACAGATTAATTCACCCCTCCACTTT

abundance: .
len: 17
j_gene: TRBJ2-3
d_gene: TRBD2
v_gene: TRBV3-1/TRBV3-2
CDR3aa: CASSLLSAGGRTDTQYF
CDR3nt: TGTGCCAGCAGCCTCCTCTCCGCGGGGGGCCGCACAGATACGCAGTATTTT

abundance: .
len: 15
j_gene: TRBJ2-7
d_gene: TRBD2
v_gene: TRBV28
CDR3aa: CASSPVGLAGYEQYF
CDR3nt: TGTGCCAGCAGTCCGGTGGGACTAGCGGGCTACGAGCAGTACTTC

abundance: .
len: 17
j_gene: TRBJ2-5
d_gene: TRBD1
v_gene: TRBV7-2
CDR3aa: CASSPLAGTGGKETQYF
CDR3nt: TGTGCCAGCAGCCCCCTAGCCGGGACAGGGGGGAAGGAGACCCAGTACTTC

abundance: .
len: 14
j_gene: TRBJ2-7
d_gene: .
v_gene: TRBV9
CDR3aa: CASSLNIQGAEQYF
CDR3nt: TGTGCCAGCAGCCTTAATATACAGGGAGCCGAGCAGTACTTC

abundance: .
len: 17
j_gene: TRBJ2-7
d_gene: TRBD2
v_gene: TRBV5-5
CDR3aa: CASSLDRGVGGSYEQYF
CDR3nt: TGTGCCAGCAGCTTGGATCGCGGGGTGGGAGGGTCCTACGAGCAGTACTTC